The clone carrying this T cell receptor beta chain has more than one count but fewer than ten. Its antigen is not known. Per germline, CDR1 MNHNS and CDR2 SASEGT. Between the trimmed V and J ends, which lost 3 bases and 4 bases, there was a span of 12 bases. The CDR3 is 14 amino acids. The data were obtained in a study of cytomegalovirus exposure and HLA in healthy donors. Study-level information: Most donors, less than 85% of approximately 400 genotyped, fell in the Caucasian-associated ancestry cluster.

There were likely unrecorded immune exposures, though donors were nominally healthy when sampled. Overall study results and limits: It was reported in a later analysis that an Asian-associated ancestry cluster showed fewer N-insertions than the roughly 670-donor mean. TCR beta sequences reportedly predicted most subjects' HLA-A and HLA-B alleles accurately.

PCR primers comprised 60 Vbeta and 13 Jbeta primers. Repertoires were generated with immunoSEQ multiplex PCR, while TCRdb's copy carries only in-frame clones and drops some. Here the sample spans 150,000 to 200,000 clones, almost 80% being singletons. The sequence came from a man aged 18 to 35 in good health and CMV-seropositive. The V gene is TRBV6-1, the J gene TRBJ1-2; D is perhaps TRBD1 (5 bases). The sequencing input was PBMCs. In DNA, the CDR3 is TGTGCCAGCAGTGACGGCTCCAGGGTCTATGGCTACACCTTC. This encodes CASSDGSRVYGYTF.